Below are 25 T cell receptor beta chains sequenced from a single sample in a study of vaccination effects on CD4 cells after COVID-19. Method: immunoSEQ multiplex PCR; TCRdb's copy keeps in-frame clones and lacks some. The sample has approximately 16,000 clones, over 60% seen once. These receptors' targets are unknown. Peptide-pool stimulation followed by sequencing identified expanded antigen-specific CD4+ clonotypes in the ViraFEST assay. It was after approximately 10 days of culture that CD4+ T cells were isolated. The person's infection with SARS-CoV-2, confirmed by PCR, took place between March and December 2020. All study participants received two doses of BNT162b2 or mRNA-1273 vaccine. The source material was CD4+ T cells from PBMCs cultured with HCoV-NL63 spike peptides, sampled after COVID-19 vaccination. These receptors originate from a human donor who had a prior SARS-CoV-2 infection.

The genes are TRBV18 and TRBJ1-2; 9 bases fit TRBD1. This CDR3 is built from 14 residues. V trimming: 3 bases; J trimming: 8 bases; junction bases outside the gene matches: 7. Germline V gives CDR1 KGHSH, CDR2 LQKENI. DNA of the CDR3: TGTGCCAGCTCACCCGAGGGACAGGGAACCGGCTACACCTTC. It specifies CASSPEGQGTGYTF.

The J gene is TRBJ1-2, the V gene TRBV5-1; 8 bases align to TRBD1. V was pared by 0 bases and J by 4 bases, with 2 bases of the junction left unmatched. This CDR3 comprises 14 residues. Looked up from germline, CDR1 is SGHRS and CDR2 is YFSETQ. The CDR3 region has the DNA TGCGCCAGCAGCTTGGAACAGGGGGGCTATGGCTACACCTTC. Translated, it gives CASSLEQGGYGYTF.

The chain carries TRBV9 and TRBJ2-5; D remains ambiguous. Trimming took 0 bases from V and 5 from J, leaving 8 bases between them. Germline loops: CDR1 SGDLS, CDR2 YYNGEE. The CDR3 is 13 amino acids. The CDR3 DNA sequence: TGTGCCAGCAGCGTAGGAGTTCGGGAGACCCAGTACTTC. It yields the protein CASSVGVRETQYF.

The chain recombines TRBV24-1 with TRBJ1-2, with D perhaps TRBD1 (5 bases). V was clipped by 7 bases and J by 4 bases, with 12 bases between them. CDR1 and CDR2 (germline): KGHDR, SFDVKD. This CDR3 is built from 13 residues. In DNA form, the CDR3 reads TGTGCCACCAGAATCCAGGGAGCCTATGGCTACACCTTC. Translating gives CATRIQGAYGYTF.

The V call is TRBV19, the J call TRBJ1-1; possibly TRBD1 for D (6 bases). V lost 4 bases and J 3 bases, leaving 12 bases between the germline ends. The length of the CDR3 is 14 residues. Germline CDR1 reads LNHDA; CDR2 reads SQIVND (reference sequence). The CDR3 protein is CASSRIGGDTEAFF. CDR3 DNA: TGTGCCAGTAGTAGGATAGGGGGGGACACTGAAGCTTTCTTT.

In its sample, this clone was seen once. The chain joins TRBV30 to TRBJ1-3; TRBD1 matches at 8 bases. After removal of 4 bases from V and 3 bases from J, the junction contained 2 bases not matched to a gene. Germline V gene data show CDR1 as GTSNPN and CDR2 as SVGIG (reference sequence). This CDR3 comprises 13 residues. The CDR3 bases are TGTGCCTGGACTGGGACAGGTGGAAACACCATATATTTT. Translation: CAWTGTGGNTIYF.

The count of this clone is one. Germline is not matched at one junction end, which may reflect a read error. The genes are TRBV11-2 and TRBJ1-4; unclear D gene. The CDR3 consists of 15 residues. Germline lookup yields CDR1 SGHAT and CDR2 FQNNGV. CDR3 region: CASSPRGQLNDKLFF. The CDR3 coding sequence is TGTGCCAGCAGCCCCCGCGGGCAGCTGAATGACAAACTGTTTTTT.

This chain joins TRBV11-3 and TRBJ1-1, with D possibly being TRBD1 (5 bases). Deletions cut 5 bases from V and 7 bases from J, with 17 bases between. Germline lookup yields CDR1 SGHNT and CDR2 YENEEA. The CDR3 spans 14 residues. For the CDR3, the DNA is TGTGCCAGCAGCCCTCAGGGTCTTATAGGTGAAGCTTTCTTT. This codes for CASSPQGLIGEAFF.

The genes are TRBV27 and TRBJ1-1; possibly TRBD1 for D (5 bases). V was cut by 6 bases and J by 0 bases, with 20 bases left in between. Germline loops: CDR1 MNHEY, CDR2 SMNVEV (reference sequence). The CDR3 is 17 residues long. The CDR3, as DNA: TGTGCCAGCAGCCCCCTAACTTCTAGGGGTATGAACACTGAAGCTTTCTTT. It is translated as CASSPLTSRGMNTEAFF.

The chain couples TRBV6-2 or TRBV6-3 to TRBJ1-1; D is ambiguous. The CDR3 has 13 residues. Germline V lookup: CDR1 MNHEY, CDR2 SVGEGT. V was shortened by 5 bases and J by 11 bases, with 18 bases between the two germline ends. The CDR3 bases are TGTGCCAGCAGTCGACCCGCAAGGGTAGAGGCTTTCTTT. It encodes CASSRPARVEAFF.

This clone occurred once. The rearrangement joins TRBV5-6 to TRBJ1-3; unclear D gene. The V end lost 1 base, the J end lost 0 bases, and 14 bases lay between the germline ends. Germline CDR1 and CDR2: SGHDT and YYEEEE. The CDR3 has 17 residues. The CDR3 is CASSLYEAIYSGNTIYF. DNA of the CDR3: TGTGCCAGCAGCTTGTACGAGGCCATTTACTCTGGAAACACCATATATTTT.

This rearrangement joins TRBV16 to TRBJ1-1; D may be TRBD1 (5 bases). This CDR3 has 12 residues. Deletions cut 4 bases from V and 11 bases from J, with 14 bases between. Germline values: CDR1 KGHSY, CDR2 FQNENV. The CDR3 DNA sequence: TGTGCCAGCAGCCGCAGGGAATTTGGGGCTTTCTTT. Translating gives CASSRREFGAFF.

The V call is TRBV5-4, the J call TRBJ2-7; 8 bases are a match to TRBD2. The CDR3 is 15 amino acids. V lost 0 bases and J lost 1; bases outside the gene matches: 3. Germline assignment: CDR1 SGHNT and CDR2 YYREEE (reference sequence). Written as DNA, the CDR3 is TGTGCCAGCAGCTTGGGGAGCGGGAGATCCTACGAGCAGTACTTC. Translating gives CASSLGSGRSYEQYF.

This chain joins TRBV6-5 and TRBJ1-3; 9 bases map to TRBD1. This CDR3 has 15 amino acids. V shed 5 bases and J 4 bases; nucleotides not matched to a gene: 6. The V gene's germline CDR1 is MNHEY and CDR2 SVGAGI. The CDR3 spells CASSNNRGLGNTIYF. CDR3 nucleotide sequence: TGTGCCAGCAGTAATAACAGGGGGCTAGGAAACACCATATATTTT.

This chain connects TRBV5-1 to TRBJ2-2; D is uncertain. The CDR3 extends over 14 amino acids. V gave up 0 bases and J gave up 6 bases, with 9 bases separating them. Germline CDR1 reads SGHRS; CDR2 reads YFSETQ. The DNA of the CDR3 is TGCGCCAGCAGCTTGGGCCCCTTAGCCGGGGAGCTGTTTTTT. Translation: CASSLGPLAGELFF.

This clone has a handful of counts. The chain links TRBV5-4 to TRBJ2-7; 7 nucleotides align to TRBD1. Germline trimming cut 4 bases from V and 5 bases from J; bases unmatched to any gene: 6. The CDR3 loop spans 13 amino acids. From germline, CDR1 is SGHNT and CDR2 YYREEE (reference sequence). The CDR3 nucleotides are TGTGCCAGCAGCCTAGACAGGGTGCACGAGCAGTACTTC. It translates to CASSLDRVHEQYF.

The rearrangement joins TRBV12-5 to TRBJ2-4, with 7 bases lining up with TRBD2. J was trimmed by 2 bases and V by 0 bases; bases with no gene match: 10. This CDR3 has 18 residues. Germline V lookup: CDR1 LGHNT, CDR2 FRNRAP. The CDR3 loop reads CASGLVSGGSETKNIQYF. DNA for the CDR3: TGTGCTAGTGGTTTGGTATCGGGCGGGAGTGAGACCAAAAACATTCAGTACTTC.

This clone occurred a few times. The chain has TRBV7-9 and TRBJ2-1; 7 nucleotides line up with TRBD2. This CDR3 has 15 amino acids. The germline V gene encodes CDR1 SEHNR and CDR2 FQNEAQ (reference sequence). The J segment lost 5 bases and the V segment lost 1 base, leaving 5 bases of the junction unmatched. For the CDR3, the DNA is TGTGCCAGCAGCTTAGGGTCTAGCGGAGACAATGAGCAGTTCTTC. Protein product: CASSLGSSGDNEQFF.

V gene TRBV4-3 combines with J gene TRBJ2-1; no clear D gene. CDR3 length: 20 residues. CDR1 is LGHNA, CDR2 YSLEER, per germline. V was cut by 0 bases and J by 0 bases, with 21 bases left in between. This CDR3 reads CASSQDFASPELSSYNEQFF. CDR3 coding DNA: TGCGCCAGCAGCCAAGATTTTGCTAGTCCCGAGCTTAGCTCCTACAATGAGCAGTTCTTC.

The chain combines TRBV9 with TRBJ1-3; D is perhaps TRBD1 (5 bases). Germline V lookup: CDR1 SGDLS, CDR2 YYNGEE. Trimming shortened V by 3 bases and J by 0 bases, and 16 bases separated the two germline ends. The length of the CDR3 is 17 residues. DNA for the CDR3: TGTGCCAGCAGCGCTTCCTGGGGACCACTCTCTGGAAACACCATATATTTT. Protein: CASSASWGPLSGNTIYF.

This clone was found a few times. The genes are TRBV19 and TRBJ1-1, with D possibly TRBD1 on 6 matching bases. V lost 4 bases and J lost 5, with 11 bases in between. Germline CDR1 and CDR2: LNHDA and SQIVND (reference sequence). The CDR3 spans 13 residues. The CDR3, as DNA: TGTGCCAGTAGTAACAGGGTCTGGACTGAAGCTTTCTTT. It encodes CASSNRVWTEAFF.

The chain links TRBV19 to TRBJ1-1; no firm D call. Trimming cost V 5 bases and J 2 bases, with 15 bases left between them. CDR1 is LNHDA and CDR2 is SQIVND in the germline V gene (reference sequence). The CDR3 length is 15 residues. In DNA form, the CDR3 reads TGTGCCAGTAGTCCATCCCGCCCGGGCAACACTGAAGCTTTCTTT. Translated, it gives CASSPSRPGNTEAFF.

The rearrangement uses TRBV3-1 (or the pseudogene TRBV3-2) and TRBJ2-7; no clear D gene. Germline-derived CDR1 and CDR2 are LGHDT and YNNKEL (reference sequence). Trimming pared 1 base from V and 8 bases from J, leaving 15 bases between. The CDR3 spans 14 residues. CDR3 nucleotide sequence: TGTGCCAGCAGCCAAGTATTCTATGCCAACAAGCAGTACTTC. Translation: CASSQVFYANKQYF.

This sequence joins TRBV4-3 and TRBJ2-7; tentatively, D is TRBD2 (5 bases). The CDR3 is made up of 16 amino acids. Trimming removed 3 bases from V and 7 bases from J, with 22 bases in between. Germline CDR1 is LGHNA and CDR2 is YSLEER. The DNA of the CDR3 is TGCGCCAGCAGCCAGAAAGGAGGAAATAGCCCTCGGGAGCAGTACTTC. Translation gives CASSQKGGNSPREQYF.

This chain joins TRBV7-9 and TRBJ1-1; a weak D match, TRBD1 (6 bases). The CDR3 loop spans 15 amino acids. Germline-derived CDR1 and CDR2 are SEHNR and FQNEAQ (reference sequence). V lost 1 base to trimming and J lost 9 bases, with 18 bases between them. CDR3 nucleotides: TGTGCCAGCAGCTTAGGGGGACAAGACAGGTCAAAAGCTTTCTTT. Translating it yields CASSLGGQDRSKAFF.